The 14 T cell receptor beta chains below all came from one sample that was sequenced in a study of blood T cell repertoires in COVID-19. Profiling relied on immunoSEQ multiplex PCR, and the TCRdb table lists in-frame clones only, not all of them. The data show around 250,000 clones, 84% seen once. Sequences were obtained from peripheral blood. These receptors were obtained from a middle-aged woman who had recovered from COVID-19.

The V gene is TRBV5-1, the J gene TRBJ2-3; 7 bases agree with TRBD1. The V and J ends lost 3 bases and 3 bases, in that order; junction bases with no gene match: 7. Germline loops: CDR1 SGHRS, CDR2 YFSETQ. The CDR3 has 15 amino acids. CDR3 bases: TGCGCCAGCAGCTCGACAGGGATGCAGACAGATACGCAGTATTTT. Translation: CASSSTGMQTDTQYF.

This clone was counted between two and nine times. A junction boundary mismatches the germline segment, possibly from a read error. V is TRBV11-3 and J is TRBJ2-3; 14 bases are shared with TRBD2. The CDR3 runs 13 residues. Germline CDR1 reads SGHNT; CDR2 reads YENEEA. CDR3 in amino acids: CASSWGLAGERFF. CDR3 nucleotides: TGTGCCAGCAGCTGGGGACTAGCGGGGGAGAGATTTTTT.

The chain has TRBV18 and TRBJ1-6; no clear D. Per the germline V gene, CDR1 is KGHSH and CDR2 is LQKENI. The V end was cut by 5 bases, the J end by 7 bases, with 12 bases between. The CDR3 has 14 residues. The CDR3 region is CASSSSYTNSPLHF. The CDR3 DNA reads TGTGCCAGCTCATCCTCTTACACAAATTCACCCCTCCACTTT. Full variable domain (remainder filled in from reference TRBV18 and TRBJ1-6): NAGVMQNPRHLVRRRGQEARLRCSPMKGHSHVYWYRQLPEEGLKFMVYLQKENIIDESGMPKERFSAEFPKEGPSILRIQQVVRGDSAAYFCASSSSYTNSPLHFGNGTRLTVT.

This sequence joins TRBV2 and TRBJ1-5; no reliable D call. There are 15 residues in the CDR3. Per germline, CDR1 SNHLY and CDR2 FYNNEI. The V and J ends lost 6 bases and 5 bases respectively, with 17 bases between them. The CDR3 DNA reads TGTGCCAGCAGGGTTGACTTTCTCGGTTATCAGCCCCAGCATTTT. Protein: CASRVDFLGYQPQHF.

V is TRBV14 and J is TRBJ1-6; D is unclear. This CDR3 has 15 amino acids. Germline V gene sequence: CDR1 SGHDN, CDR2 FVKESK. With 1 base removed from V and 3 bases from J, the gap between germline ends came to 7 bases. The CDR3 bases are TGTGCCAGCAGCCAAGGGGCCTTCTATAATTCACCCCTCCACTTT. Its translation: CASSQGAFYNSPLHF.

V gene TRBV10-3 combines with J gene TRBJ1-5; the D is unclear. This CDR3 comprises 13 residues. The germline V and J ends were trimmed by 6 bases and 5 bases, with 11 bases remaining between them. Germline values: CDR1 ENHRY, CDR2 SYGVKD. CDR3 protein: CAISPLRDQPQHF. CDR3 bases: TGTGCCATCAGCCCTCTTCGGGATCAGCCCCAGCATTTT.

The rearrangement links TRBV6-4 to TRBJ1-2; the match to TRBD1 covers 7 bases. Germline lookup yields CDR1 MRHNA and CDR2 SNTAGT. J gave up 7 bases and V 3 bases, and 5 bases lay outside the gene matches. The CDR3 runs to 13 residues. This CDR3 is CASSDHRGLGYTF. In DNA form, the CDR3 reads TGTGCCAGCAGTGATCACAGGGGTCTTGGCTACACCTTC.

With regard to this clone: Other DNA sequences in the same sample also yield this CDR3. J is TRBJ2-1 and V is TRBV5-1; 8 bases fit TRBD2. Germline assignment: CDR1 SGHRS and CDR2 YFSETQ. This CDR3 has 15 amino acids. J lost 4 bases, V lost 5 bases, and 8 bases had no gene match. The CDR3 bases are TGCGCCAGCAGTCTTGGCGGGGGGATATACAATGAGCAGTTCTTC. It codes for CASSLGGGIYNEQFF.

V and J are TRBV6-2 or TRBV6-3 and TRBJ1-5, with no clear D. Germline V gene lookup returns CDR1 MNHEY and CDR2 SVGEGT. V was clipped by 6 bases and J by 6 bases, with 15 bases between them. The CDR3 loop spans 14 amino acids. The CDR3 coding sequence is TGTGCCAGCAGCAACACGGGGTTGGGTCAGCCCCAGCATTTT. This codes for CASSNTGLGQPQHF.

The chain's CDR3 is CASSVIRTGGSNRETQYF. The DNA for the CDR3 is TGTGCCAGCAGTGTCATCAGAACAGGGGGGAGTAACAGAGAGACCCAGTACTTC. The chain links TRBV6-1 to TRBJ2-5; 8 nucleotides match TRBD1. The CDR3 is made up of 18 amino acids. J gave up 4 bases and V 4 bases, and 17 bases lay outside the gene matches. Germline loops: CDR1 MNHNS, CDR2 SASEGT.

The chain carries TRBV2 and TRBJ1-4; 9 positions agree with TRBD1. Germline CDR1 and CDR2: SNHLY and FYNNEI. The CDR3 extends over 13 amino acids. Unmatched junction bases numbered 5, after V lost 7 bases and J lost 8 bases. CDR3 DNA: TGTGCCAGCAAACAGGGGGCGGGAGAAAAACTGTTTTTT. Encoded protein: CASKQGAGEKLFF. The variable domain in full, completed from reference TRBV2 and TRBJ1-4, reads EPEVTQTPSHQVTQMGQEVILRCVPISNHLYFYWYRQILGQKVEFLVSFYNNEISEKSEIFDDQFSVERPDGSNFTLKIRSTKLEDSAMYFCASKQGAGEKLFFGSGTQLSVL.

The genes are TRBV27 and TRBJ2-2; 11 positions agree with TRBD2. There are 19 residues in the CDR3. V trimming: 5 bases; J trimming: 4 bases; junction bases outside the gene matches: 15. Germline CDR1 reads MNHEY; CDR2 reads SMNVEV (reference sequence). CDR3 residues: CASSILTSGVLRPTGELFF. DNA for the CDR3: TGTGCCAGCAGTATCTTGACTAGCGGGGTTCTGAGGCCCACCGGGGAGCTGTTTTTT.

The chain joins TRBV12-3 or TRBV12-4 to TRBJ1-1; no clear D gene. With 7 bases removed from V and 11 bases from J, the gap between germline ends came to 14 bases. The CDR3 is made up of 11 amino acids. The CDR3 DNA is TGTGCCAGCACCGATATAGGGAGTGCTTTCTTT. Translation: CASTDIGSAFF.

The CDR3 bases are TGTGCCAGCAGTTTATACGGCGGTGGGGGCCGGAGCTCTGGGGCCAACGTCCTGACTTTC. Amino acid sequence: CASSLYGGGGRSSGANVLTF. The rearrangement uses TRBV28 and TRBJ2-6, with a possible D match to TRBD1 (6 bases). Per the germline V gene, CDR1 is MDHEN and CDR2 is SYDVKM. The germline V and J ends were trimmed by 1 base and 0 bases, with 19 bases remaining between them. The CDR3 spans 20 residues.